This T cell receptor beta chain was sequenced during a study of T cells expressing NK-cell markers (TCRdb year 2020). A note on the overall study: Seven to nine donors provided sorted CD3+CD56+NKG2C+, CD3+CD56+NKG2C- and CD3+CD56-NKG2C+ T-cell subsets, whose TCR beta-chain repertoires were profiled. Among the eight sequenced donors, only one was HCMV-seronegative, while the other seven were HCMV-seropositive. All eight donors whose samples were sequenced were randomly selected healthy volunteers, three of them men and five women. The libraries were sequenced on Illumina HiSeq 2000/2500, MiSeq or NextSeq, producing 2 x 150 bp reads. Study-level results and caveats: Those dominant clonotypes were again the most abundant among CD3+CD56-NKG2C+ cells in a few donors, at about 28.3-60.1%. In several donors, the dominant CD3+CD56+NKG2C+ clonotypes were found to rank among the top 10 CD8+ clonotypes and to make up roughly 1.0-7.5% of CD8+ T cells. It remained unclear whether the expanded NKG2C-expressing T cell clones were specific for HCMV antigens.

Sequencing used an Illumina HiSeq 2000. 5'RACE template switching, by which a universal primer site and unique molecular identifiers were added, was used to make TCR beta cDNA libraries. Priming for cDNA synthesis came from the TCR beta constant segment, and two successive PCR amplification steps followed. The authors' analysis ran thus. MIGEC was used to demultiplex reads and group the reads by UMI, and MiTCR was used to assemble and quantify clonotypes. Only TCR cDNA sequences supported by at least two reads were kept to exclude erroneous sequences. The tcR package was used for downstream repertoire analysis, with clonotypes matched between fractions based on CDR3 nucleotide sequence plus V segment. VDJmatch was used to annotate antigen specificity against VDJdb, with one amino acid substitution allowed in CDR3. The reads went through TCRdb reprocessing, and each CDR3 protein sequence gets one entry with no DNA. The V and J calls were determined by TCRdb, not by the authors. This specimen's table enumerates about 460,000 distinct CDR3 sequences. The top ten hold roughly 1.4% of the sample.

Counted from cysteine to phenylalanine, this CDR3 has 14 amino acids. The record lacks a DNA sequence. Per the germline V gene (reference sequence), LGHDT is the CDR1 and YNNKEL is the CDR2. With regard to this clonotype: No cognate antigen has been identified for it.

HCMV serostatus was determined by detecting HCMV-specific IgG in serum with a commercial ELISA kit. Peripheral blood mononuclear cells were isolated from blood by Ficoll density gradient centrifugation. This clonotype was sampled from a woman between 50 and 59 years old in good health. Donor details come from another sample of the same person, matched by shared clones. Sequencing was carried out using blood T cells: a sorted CD56 or NKG2C T cell subset, CD4+ or CD8+ T cells, or bulk PBMC T cells (not recorded which). The chain joins TRBV3-1 to TRBJ2-2. The CDR3 region: CASSPIRTAGELFF. Beyond the CDR3, the reference TRBV3-1 and TRBJ2-2 genes provide the residues; the full variable domain reads: DTAVSQTPKYLVTQMGNDKSIKCEQNLGHDTMYWYKQDSKKFLKIMFSYNNKELIINETVPNRFSPKSPDKAHLNLHINSLELGDSAVYFCASSPIRTAGELFFGEGSRLTVL.